This TCR beta chain was identified in a study of T-cell reconstitution after alpha-beta-depleted transplantation in children. Study findings and constraints: It was reported that alpha-beta T cells came from several hundred expanded graft clones (about two months after transplant). High day-60 TCRbeta diversity in some patients came from surviving recipient T cells and thymic progenitors. T-cell counts and diversity at one year following transplant were attributed mainly to newly produced T cells.

Worth noting for this clonotype: What it recognizes is unknown.

Unique molecular identifiers were built into the TCRbeta library. TCRdb redid the calling of the PCR reads with MiXCR, one entry per CDR3 protein. This sample carries about 870,000 distinct CDR3 sequences, less than 20% of them seen once, and the ten largest clones take 5%. Losses at the gene ends were 3 bases for V and 6 bases for J; bases not matched to a gene: 1. CDR1 and CDR2 from the germline V gene are LNHDA and SQIVND (reference sequence). The CDR3 loop spans 13 amino acids. This sequence originates from a male patient younger than 18 who had a stem cell transplant for acute lymphoblastic leukemia, so the T cells may come from the graft donor. The V gene is TRBV19, the J gene TRBJ2-2; 7 nucleotides line up with TRBD1. Specimen: PBMCs, mostly from graft donor cells, collected 360 days after TCRalphabeta/CD19-depleted stem cell transplant. CDR3 in DNA: TGTGCCAGTAGTATGGGGACAGCCGGGGAGCTGTTTTTT. Its translation: CASSMGTAGELFF. The full variable domain, its missing parts supplied by reference TRBV19 and TRBJ2-2, is DGGITQSPKYLFRKEGQNVTLSCEQNLNHDAMYWYRQDPGQGLRLIYYSQIVNDFQKGDIAEGYSVSREKKESFPLTVTSAQKNPTAFYLCASSMGTAGELFFGEGSRLTVL.